This T cell receptor beta chain was observed in a study of blood T cell repertoires in COVID-19. Study information: Acute and convalescent COVID-19 samples came from the United States, Italy and Spain.

CDR1 and CDR2 from the germline V gene are MNHEY and SMNVEV (reference sequence). This CDR3 has 14 amino acids. The germline V and J ends were trimmed by 6 bases and 7 bases, with 18 bases remaining between them. Original processing notes: Counts of nucleated cells, estimated from reference gene primer amplification, were obtained. Repertoires were generated with immunoSEQ multiplex PCR, while TCRdb's copy carries only in-frame clones and drops some. Clonal size and the V and J genes are those of that table, whereas D and trimming came from the DNA. The sample carries around 250,000 clones, around nine tenths recorded once.

The specimen was PBMCs or T cells enriched from blood (not recorded which). The clonotype originates from a woman between 40 and 50 years old who had been exposed to COVID-19. J is TRBJ1-2 and V is TRBV27; tentatively, D is TRBD1 (6 bases). This chain's CDR3 is CASSQGAGVSGYTF. CDR3 DNA sequence: TGTGCCAGCAGCCAAGGGGCAGGGGTGTCTGGCTACACCTTC.